Listed below are T cell receptor beta chains from one sample, sequenced in a study of PD-1 blockade in classical Hodgkin lymphoma. Assay: immunoSEQ multiplex PCR; the TCRdb copy retains only in-frame clones and omits some. The repertoire consists of approximately 26,000 clones, with approximately 80% occurring once and the leading ten covering approximately 8.4%. Sequences were derived from peripheral blood mononuclear cells (PBMCs), sampled before the second cycle of nivolumab. Receptors were obtained from a human donor with classical Hodgkin lymphoma. CDR3s include the opening cysteine and the closing phenylalanine or tryptophan. D genes are given only for firm matches. The listing skips clone size in some rows; elsewhere it reads once, few, many or a size class.

CDR3 DNA	CDR3 protein	clone size	V gene	J gene	D gene
TGTGCCAGCAGCTTGGGTCCCTTTGAAAAACTGTTTTTT	CASSLGPFEKLFF	-	TRBV5-6	TRBJ1-4	-
TGCAGCGCGCTCACGGGCGGCCTCCCCTACTACAATGAGCAGTTCTTC	CSALTGGLPYYNEQFF	-	TRBV29-1	TRBJ2-1	-
TGTGCCAGTAGTATTGTACTGTGGGATGAGCAGTTCTTC	CASSIVLWDEQFF	-	TRBV19	TRBJ2-1	-
TGTGCCAGCAGTTTGCCAGGGGGGGGCAACTATGGCTACACCTTC	CASSLPGGGNYGYTF	-	TRBV28	TRBJ1-2	TRBD1
TGTGCCAGCAGTTTTGTCGGCTATGGCTACACCTTC	CASSFVGYGYTF	-	TRBV27	TRBJ1-2	-
TGTGCCAGCAGCTTGAGGGTTGGGACAGGGCTCGTCTATGGCTACACCTTC	CASSLRVGTGLVYGYTF	-	TRBV5-4	TRBJ1-2	TRBD1
TGTGCCAGCAGTGAAGTGACGGTAAATCAGCCCCAGCATTTT	CASSEVTVNQPQHF	-	TRBV2	TRBJ1-5	-
TGTGCCAGCAGCTTAGTAGGGCCCCCCCGTATCGAGACCCAGTACTTC	CASSLVGPPRIETQYF	-	TRBV7-6	TRBJ2-5	-
TGTGCCAGCAGTTTATTTTTTGCGGGTACGGAGCTGTTTTTT	CASSLFFAGTELFF	-	TRBV28	TRBJ2-2	-
TGTGCCAGCACCCTAGCCGGGACACTTTCCTACGAGCAGTACTTC	CASTLAGTLSYEQYF	-	TRBV11-3	TRBJ2-7	-
TGTGCCAGCAGTCCCAGAGGGAGCTCCTACAATGAGCAGTTCTTC	CASSPRGSSYNEQFF	-	TRBV6-5	TRBJ2-1	-
TGTGCCAGCAGCTTCGCGGGGTGGACAGGGGCTTACAATGAGCAGTTCTTC	CASSFAGWTGAYNEQFF	-	TRBV5-6	TRBJ2-1	TRBD1
TGTGCCATCAGTGAAGAGAGGGGCTACACCTTC	CAISEERGYTF	-	TRBV10-3	TRBJ1-2	-
TGTGCCAGCAGTGAAGTGATCGGATCCCCCCTTTATCCTGAAGCTTTCTTT	CASSEVIGSPLYPEAFF	-	TRBV6-1	TRBJ1-1	-
TGCGCCAGCAGCTTCTGGGAAGGAAGCTACGAGCAGTACTTC	CASSFWEGSYEQYF	once	TRBV5-1	TRBJ2-7	-
TGTGCCAGCAGTTCACAGGGGGCGGTGTCCGCAGATACGCAGTATTTT	CASSSQGAVSADTQYF	-	TRBV28	TRBJ2-3	TRBD1
TGTGCCAGCAGCGTAGGGGCTGAGAACAATGAGCAGTTCTTC	CASSVGAENNEQFF	-	TRBV9	TRBJ2-1	-
TGTGCCAGCAGTTTCGGAAACTATGGCTACACCTTC	CASSFGNYGYTF	-	TRBV28	TRBJ1-2	-
TGTGCCAGCAGCTCAGGGACAGGCTCCTACAATGAGCAGTTCTTC	CASSSGTGSYNEQFF	medium-sized	TRBV5-4	TRBJ2-1	TRBD1
TGTGCCAGCGGTCGGTACAACGCTAATGAAAAACTGTTTTTT	CASGRYNANEKLFF	-	TRBV6-5	TRBJ1-4	-
TGTGCCAGCACTCTCGGCGGGACGAACACTGAAGCTTTCTTT	CASTLGGTNTEAFF	once	TRBV6-6	TRBJ1-1	-
TGTGCCAGAAGCTTACTGGCGCAGGGTGTCGACGGGGAGCTGTTTTTT	CARSLLAQGVDGELFF	-	TRBV7-5	TRBJ2-2	-
TGTGCCAGCTCACTCAGGGCCTCGGGGGGAACTGAAGCTTTCTTT	CASSLRASGGTEAFF	few	TRBV18	TRBJ1-1	-
TGTGCCAGCAGCAGGAGGCTGGGGCGGGACAATGAGCAGTTCTTC	CASSRRLGRDNEQFF	-	TRBV7-9	TRBJ2-1	-
TGTGCCAGCCGACCCGCCCCGGGACTAGCGGGAGGAGGCGGGGAGCTGTTTTTT	CASRPAPGLAGGGGELFF	-	TRBV7-9	TRBJ2-2	TRBD2
TGTGCCAGCAGATTCCGGGTCGAAAATCAGCCCCAGCATTTT	CASRFRVENQPQHF	-	TRBV6-1	TRBJ1-5	-